Following are 21 T cell receptor beta chains from one sample sequenced in a study of blood T cell repertoires in COVID-19. This table comes from immunoSEQ multiplex PCR, and its TCRdb copy is limited to in-frame clones, with some not included. The sample consists of more than 300,000 clones, 85% to 90% of them appearing once. Sequencing used peripheral blood. The receptors shown here come from a woman aged 70-85 years with COVID-19, enrolled during active disease.

In this sample, this clone turned up once. J is TRBJ1-2 and V is TRBV2; D is ambiguous. The CDR3 is 10 amino acids. Germline CDR1 SNHLY, CDR2 FYNNEI. V lost 2 bases and J lost 7, with 2 bases in between. CDR3 coding DNA: TGTGCCAGCAGTGAACGTGGCTACACCTTC. Translation gives CASSERGYTF.

The V gene is TRBV2, the J gene TRBJ2-1; 9 bases map to TRBD2. The CDR3 consists of 17 residues. After removal of 6 bases from V and 5 bases from J, the junction contained 14 bases not matched to a gene. CDR1 and CDR2 (germline): SNHLY, FYNNEI. The CDR3 DNA reads TGTGCCAGCAGGCCCTGGGGCGGGGGGGCCCGAGACAATGAGCAGTTCTTC. Its translation is CASRPWGGGARDNEQFF.

The chain joins TRBV9 to TRBJ1-6; no clear D gene. Germline CDR1 is SGDLS and CDR2 is YYNGEE. The CDR3 loop spans 15 amino acids. Trimming removed 4 bases from V and 2 bases from J, with 10 bases in between. The CDR3 spells CASSRTETYNSPLHF. CDR3 nucleotides: TGTGCCAGCAGCCGCACAGAGACCTATAATTCACCCCTCCACTTT. The variable domain in full, completed from reference TRBV9 and TRBJ1-6, reads DSGVTQTPKHLITATGQRVTLRCSPRSGDLSVYWYQQSLDQGLQFLIQYYNGEERAKGNILERFSAQQFPDLHSELNLSSLELGDSALYFCASSRTETYNSPLHFGNGTRLTVT.

The V gene is TRBV27, the J gene TRBJ2-7; 8 nucleotides line up with TRBD2. The CDR3 has 15 amino acids. V dropped 2 bases and J dropped 2; count of bases not matched to a gene: 5. Germline values: CDR1 MNHEY, CDR2 SMNVEV (reference sequence). CDR3 in DNA: TGTGCCAGCAGTTTACTGCCGGGACTAGCCTACGAGCAGTACTTC. This gives the protein CASSLLPGLAYEQYF.

The chain couples TRBV6-5 to TRBJ1-6, with D perhaps TRBD1 (6 bases). The V gene lost 10 bases and the J gene lost 3 bases, with 10 bases spanning the gap. Germline loops: CDR1 MNHEY, CDR2 SVGAGI. The CDR3 has 13 residues. The DNA for the CDR3 is TGTGCCATTGGACAGATCTATAATTCACCCCTCCACTTT. Translation gives CAIGQIYNSPLHF.

The chain couples TRBV12-5 to TRBJ1-1, with a weak D call TRBD1 (6 bases). With 6 bases removed from V and 0 bases from J, the gap between germline ends came to 20 bases. CDR1 and CDR2 from the germline V gene are LGHNT and FRNRAP. The CDR3 covers 17 residues. Here the CDR3 DNA reads TGTGCTAGTGGACTCAGGGGACCCGGGGGGATGAACACTGAAGCTTTCTTT. It specifies CASGLRGPGGMNTEAFF.

The chain carries TRBV4-2 and TRBJ2-7, with 7 bases matching TRBD2. Per germline, CDR1 LGHNA and CDR2 YNFKEQ. The CDR3 extends over 13 amino acids. V lost 1 base and J lost 5; bases outside the gene matches: 2. The CDR3 loop is CASSQGLAHEQYF. The CDR3 region has the DNA TGTGCCAGCAGCCAAGGACTAGCCCACGAGCAGTACTTC.

V gene TRBV5-8 combines with J gene TRBJ2-7, with TRBD1 matching over 8 bases. V shed 0 bases and J 5 bases; nucleotides not matched to a gene: 10. The germline V gene has CDR1 SGHTS and CDR2 YDEGEE. The CDR3 has 16 amino acids. The CDR3 sequence: CASSLALDRELDEQYF. The CDR3 nucleotides are TGTGCCAGCAGCTTGGCCTTGGACAGGGAACTCGACGAGCAGTACTTC.

The chain has TRBV27 and TRBJ1-1, with 10 bases matching TRBD1. Germline assignment: CDR1 MNHEY and CDR2 SMNVEV (reference sequence). V gave up 5 bases and J gave up 4 bases; unmatched junction bases: 7. The length of the CDR3 is 15 residues. For the CDR3, the DNA is TGTGCCAGCAGTATAGACAGGGGGCTGAGCACTGAAGCTTTCTTT. Amino acids: CASSIDRGLSTEAFF.

The genes are TRBV7-8 and TRBJ1-5, with 9 positions matching TRBD1. CDR3 length: 19 amino acids. Germline CDR1 SGHVS, CDR2 FQNEAQ. V lost 0 bases, J lost 0 bases, and 9 bases stayed unmatched. The CDR3 reads CASSLAWDREKDSNQPQHF. The CDR3 region has the DNA TGTGCCAGCAGCTTAGCTTGGGACAGGGAAAAAGATAGCAATCAGCCCCAGCATTTT.

V usage is TRBV7-9 and J usage is TRBJ1-2, with a weak D call TRBD1 (5 bases). V was pared by 5 bases and J by 3 bases, with 13 bases between. The V gene's germline CDR1 is SEHNR and CDR2 FQNEAQ (reference sequence). The CDR3 covers 14 residues. The CDR3 coding sequence is TGTGCCAGCAGCGGATTATGGGGCGACTATGGCTACACCTTC. Protein product: CASSGLWGDYGYTF. Combining the CDR3 with reference TRBV7-9 and TRBJ1-2 gives the whole variable domain DTGVSQNPRHKITKRGQNVTFRCDPISEHNRLYWYRQTLGQGPEFLTYFQNEAQLEKSRLLSDRFSAERPKGSFSTLEIQRTEQGDSAMYLCASSGLWGDYGYTFGSGTRLTVV.

The chain links TRBV9 to TRBJ2-7; 7 nucleotides agree with TRBD1. CDR3 length: 16 residues. With 3 bases clipped from V and 0 bases from J, the junction kept 9 bases outside the gene matches. Germline V gene lookup returns CDR1 SGDLS and CDR2 YYNGEE. CDR3 in amino acids: CASSGRQGKSSYEQYF. Written as DNA, the CDR3 is TGTGCCAGCAGCGGACGACAGGGCAAGAGCTCCTACGAGCAGTACTTC.

This clone appeared a single time. V gene TRBV30 combines with J gene TRBJ1-2; 8 bases fit TRBD1. After removal of 4 bases from V and 2 bases from J, the junction contained 6 bases not matched to a gene. The CDR3 extends over 14 amino acids. Germline values: CDR1 GTSNPN, CDR2 SVGIG (reference sequence). DNA for the CDR3: TGTGCCTGGATGACCTGGACAGGGAACTATGGCTACACCTTC. Translating it yields CAWMTWTGNYGYTF.

About this clone: This sample includes further DNA sequences coding for the same CDR3. The chain uses TRBV28 and TRBJ1-6; 9 nucleotides align to TRBD1. Unmatched junction bases numbered 4, after V lost 3 bases and J lost 10 bases. CDR1 and CDR2 (germline): MDHEN, SYDVKM. The CDR3 consists of 14 residues. The CDR3 sequence: CASSLGQGGSPLHF. CDR3 bases: TGTGCCAGCAGTTTGGGACAGGGAGGATCACCCCTCCACTTT. The whole variable domain, remainder taken from reference TRBV28 and TRBJ1-6, is DVKVTQSSRYLVKRTGEKVFLECVQDMDHENMFWYRQDPGLGLRLIYFSYDVKMKEKGDIPEGYSVSREKKERFSLILESASTNQTSMYLCASSLGQGGSPLHFGNGTRLTVT.

This chain uses TRBV7-3 with TRBJ2-1; TRBD1 matches 10 bases. V was pared by 4 bases and J by 5 bases, with 5 bases of the junction left unmatched. Germline CDR1 SGHTA, CDR2 FQGTGA. The CDR3 has 15 amino acids. The CDR3 DNA sequence: TGTGCCAGCAGCTCCGGACAGGGGGTACACAATGAGCAGTTCTTC. Its protein product is CASSSGQGVHNEQFF.

The rearrangement links TRBV2 to TRBJ1-6; a weak D match, TRBD1 (6 bases). CDR3 length equals 14 residues. V was clipped by 2 bases and J by 4 bases, with 6 bases between them. Germline V gene sequence: CDR1 SNHLY, CDR2 FYNNEI. As DNA, the CDR3 is TGTGCCAGCAGTGAAACAGGGTATAATTCACCCCTCCACTTT. It yields the protein CASSETGYNSPLHF.

The chain is built from TRBV11-2 and TRBJ1-4, with 9 bases identical to TRBD1. The CDR3 totals 15 residues. Germline lookup yields CDR1 SGHAT and CDR2 FQNNGV. The junction had 10 bases not matched to a gene; V was cut back by 6 bases and J by 8 bases. DNA of the CDR3: TGTGCCAGCAGGCCCCAGGGACAGGGTCGAGAAAAACTGTTTTTT. Residues: CASRPQGQGREKLFF.

The V call is TRBV6-4, the J call TRBJ2-1; TRBD1 might be the D (6 bases). CDR3 size: 13 residues. Germline loops: CDR1 MRHNA, CDR2 SNTAGT. Trimming took off 5 bases at V and 4 bases at J, with 9 bases between the two ends. CDR3 residues: CASSPGQYNEQFF. DNA of the CDR3: TGTGCCAGCAGTCCCGGACAGTACAATGAGCAGTTCTTC.

The chain combines TRBV5-4 with TRBJ2-7; tentative D call: TRBD1 (5 bases). Looked up from germline, CDR1 is SGHNT and CDR2 is YYREEE (reference sequence). V was pared by 4 bases and J by 3 bases, with 14 bases between. CDR3 length equals 14 residues. The CDR3 nucleotides read TGTGCCAGCAGCAGTTTCACAGGTGTCTACGAGCAGTACTTC. Its protein is CASSSFTGVYEQYF.

V and J are TRBV9 and TRBJ1-2; possibly TRBD1 for D (6 bases). The V end lost 3 bases, the J end lost 8 bases, and 11 bases lay between the germline ends. This CDR3 has 12 amino acids. Germline loops: CDR1 SGDLS, CDR2 YYNGEE. CDR3 bases: TGTGCCAGCAGCGGGGACATGTCCGGCTACACCTTC. It is translated as CASSGDMSGYTF.

This chain connects TRBV7-6 to TRBJ2-7; D is uncertain. V dropped 5 bases and J dropped 3 bases, with 11 bases sitting between them. The CDR3 is 13 residues long. CDR1 is SGHVS and CDR2 is FNYEAQ in the germline V gene. CDR3 sequence reads: CASSLTEFYEQYF. The CDR3 region has the DNA TGTGCCAGCAGCCTAACGGAGTTCTACGAGCAGTACTTC.